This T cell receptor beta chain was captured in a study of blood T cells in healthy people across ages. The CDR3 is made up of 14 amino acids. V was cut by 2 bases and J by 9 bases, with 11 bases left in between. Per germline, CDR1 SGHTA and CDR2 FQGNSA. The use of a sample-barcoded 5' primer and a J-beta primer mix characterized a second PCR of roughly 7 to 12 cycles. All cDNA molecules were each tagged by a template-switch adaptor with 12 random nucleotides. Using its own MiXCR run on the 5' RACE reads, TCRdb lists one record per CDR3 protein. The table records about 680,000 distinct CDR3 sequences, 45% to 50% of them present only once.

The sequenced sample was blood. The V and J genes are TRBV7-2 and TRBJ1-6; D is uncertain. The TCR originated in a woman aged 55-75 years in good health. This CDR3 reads CASSLQRDGSPLHF. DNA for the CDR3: TGTGCCAGCAGCTTACAACGGGATGGTTCACCCCTCCACTTT.